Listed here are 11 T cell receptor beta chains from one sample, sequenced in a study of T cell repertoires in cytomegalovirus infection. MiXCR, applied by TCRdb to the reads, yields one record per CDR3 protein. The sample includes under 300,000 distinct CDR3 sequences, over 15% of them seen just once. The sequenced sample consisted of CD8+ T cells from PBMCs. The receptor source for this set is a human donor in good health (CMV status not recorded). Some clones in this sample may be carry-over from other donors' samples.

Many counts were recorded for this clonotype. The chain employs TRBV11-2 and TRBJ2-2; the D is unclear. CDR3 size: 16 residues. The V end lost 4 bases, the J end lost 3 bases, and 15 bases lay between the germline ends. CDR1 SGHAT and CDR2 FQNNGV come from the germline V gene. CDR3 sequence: CASSSLGRLDTGELFF. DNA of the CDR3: TGTGCCAGCAGCTCCCTCGGGCGATTGGACACCGGGGAGCTGTTTTTT.

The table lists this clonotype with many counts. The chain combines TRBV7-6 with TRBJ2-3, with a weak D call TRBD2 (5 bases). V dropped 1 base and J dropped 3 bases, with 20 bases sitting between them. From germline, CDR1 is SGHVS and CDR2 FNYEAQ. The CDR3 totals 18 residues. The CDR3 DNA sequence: TGTGCCAGCAGCTTAGAAGGGCAGCGGTCTTTTCAGACAGATACGCAGTATTTT. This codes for CASSLEGQRSFQTDTQYF.

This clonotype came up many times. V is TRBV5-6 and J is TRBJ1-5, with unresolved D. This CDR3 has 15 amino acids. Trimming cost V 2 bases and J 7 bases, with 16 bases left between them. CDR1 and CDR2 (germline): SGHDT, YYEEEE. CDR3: CASSFGWGGRQPQHF. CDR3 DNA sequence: TGTGCCAGCAGCTTTGGTTGGGGAGGGAGACAGCCCCAGCATTTT.

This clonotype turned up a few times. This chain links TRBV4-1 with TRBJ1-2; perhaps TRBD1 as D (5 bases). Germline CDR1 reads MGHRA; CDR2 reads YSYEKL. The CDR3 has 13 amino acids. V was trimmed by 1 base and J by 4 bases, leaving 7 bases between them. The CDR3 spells CASSQVGGYGYTF. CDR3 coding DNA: TGCGCCAGCAGCCAAGTGGGGGGCTATGGCTACACCTTC.

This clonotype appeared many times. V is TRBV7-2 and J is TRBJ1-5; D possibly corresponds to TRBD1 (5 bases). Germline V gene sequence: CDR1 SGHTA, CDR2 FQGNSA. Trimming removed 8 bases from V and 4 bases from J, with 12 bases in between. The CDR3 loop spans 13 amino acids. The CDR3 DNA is TGTGCCAGCCTTCAGGGCCTGAATCAGCCCCAGCATTTT. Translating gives CASLQGLNQPQHF.

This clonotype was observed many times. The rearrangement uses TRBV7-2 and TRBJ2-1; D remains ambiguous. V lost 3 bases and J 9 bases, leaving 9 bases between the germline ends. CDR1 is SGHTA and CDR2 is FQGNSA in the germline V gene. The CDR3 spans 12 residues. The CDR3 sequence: CASSLGLGEQFF. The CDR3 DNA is TGTGCCAGCAGCTTGGGTCTGGGTGAGCAGTTCTTC. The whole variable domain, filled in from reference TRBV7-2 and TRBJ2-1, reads GAGVSQSPSNKVTEKGKDVELRCDPISGHTALYWYRQSLGQGLEFLIYFQGNSAPDKSGLPSDRFSAERTGGSVSTLTIQRTQQEDSAVYLCASSLGLGEQFFGPGTRLTVL.

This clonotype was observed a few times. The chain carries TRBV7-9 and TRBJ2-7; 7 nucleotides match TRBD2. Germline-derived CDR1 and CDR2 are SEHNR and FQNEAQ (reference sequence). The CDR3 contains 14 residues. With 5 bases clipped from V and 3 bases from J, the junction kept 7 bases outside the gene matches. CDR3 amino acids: CASSPREVFYEQYF. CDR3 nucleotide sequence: TGTGCCAGCAGCCCCCGGGAGGTCTTCTACGAGCAGTACTTC.

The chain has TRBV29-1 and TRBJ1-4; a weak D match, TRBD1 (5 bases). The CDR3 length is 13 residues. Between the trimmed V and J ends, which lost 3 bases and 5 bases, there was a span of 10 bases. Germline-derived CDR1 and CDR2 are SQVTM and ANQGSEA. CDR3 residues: CSVDLGGNEKLFF. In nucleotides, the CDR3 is TGCAGCGTTGACCTGGGGGGAAATGAAAAACTGTTTTTT.

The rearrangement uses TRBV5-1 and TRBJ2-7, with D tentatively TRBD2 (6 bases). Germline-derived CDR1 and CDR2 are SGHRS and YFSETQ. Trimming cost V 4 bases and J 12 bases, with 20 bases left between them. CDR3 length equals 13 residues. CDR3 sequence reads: CASSRIVHGGGYF. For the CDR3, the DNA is TGCGCCAGCAGCCGGATCGTTCATGGGGGAGGGTACTTC.

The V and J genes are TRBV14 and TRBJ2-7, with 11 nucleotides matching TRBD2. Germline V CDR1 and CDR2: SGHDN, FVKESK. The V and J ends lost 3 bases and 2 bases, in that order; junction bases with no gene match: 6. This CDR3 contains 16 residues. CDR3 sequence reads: CASSQGTSGGPYEQYF. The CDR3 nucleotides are TGTGCCAGCAGCCAGGGAACTAGCGGGGGACCCTACGAGCAGTACTTC. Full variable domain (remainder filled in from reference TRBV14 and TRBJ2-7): EAGVTQFPSHSVIEKGQTVTLRCDPISGHDNLYWYRRVMGKEIKFLLHFVKESKQDESGMPNNRFLAERTGGTYSTLKVQPAELEDSGVYFCASSQGTSGGPYEQYFGPGTRLTVT.

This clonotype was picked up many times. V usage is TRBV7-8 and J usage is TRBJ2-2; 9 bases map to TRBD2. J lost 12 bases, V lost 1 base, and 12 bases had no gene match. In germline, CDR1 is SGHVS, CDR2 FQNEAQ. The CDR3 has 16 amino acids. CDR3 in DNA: TGTGCCAGCAGCTTAGGAGAACTAGCGGGCGCATCCAAGCTGTTTTTT. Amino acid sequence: CASSLGELAGASKLFF.